These 24 T cell receptor beta chains came from one sample sequenced in a study of blood T cell repertoires in COVID-19. Only in-frame clones appear in the TCRdb table, and some are missing; sequencing was by immunoSEQ multiplex PCR. The sample records fewer than 30,000 clones, 81% being singletons. Material: peripheral blood. The receptor set was obtained from a woman between 55 and 75 years old with acute or convalescent COVID-19.

The table lists this clone with a count of one. The rearrangement links TRBV5-1 to TRBJ1-1; the D gene is possibly TRBD1 (6 bases). The CDR3 extends over 13 amino acids. Germline V gene data show CDR1 as SGHRS and CDR2 as YFSETQ. The V and J ends lost 4 bases and 4 bases respectively, with 11 bases between them. CDR3 residues: CASSGGRGTEAFF. DNA for the CDR3: TGCGCCAGCAGCGGGGGCAGAGGCACTGAAGCTTTCTTT. The entire variable domain, with the rest obtained from reference TRBV5-1 and TRBJ1-1, is as follows: KAGVTQTPRYLIKTRGQQVTLSCSPISGHRSVSWYQQTPGQGLQFLFEYFSETQRNKGNFPGRFSGRQFSNSRSEMNVSTLELGDSALYLCASSGGRGTEAFFGQGTRLTVV.

This chain connects TRBV5-1 to TRBJ2-1; D is possibly TRBD1 (6 bases). The CDR3 loop spans 12 amino acids. Trimming cost V 8 bases and J 8 bases, with 14 bases left between them. Germline CDR1 and CDR2: SGHRS and YFSETQ. CDR3: CASTTGWDEQFF. CDR3 bases: TGCGCCAGTACCACAGGGTGGGATGAGCAGTTCTTC.

The chain carries TRBV6-5 and TRBJ2-3; 9 bases are a match to TRBD1. Germline V gene data show CDR1 as MNHEY and CDR2 as SVGAGI. This CDR3 spans 14 amino acids. Trimming cost V 5 bases and J 3 bases; bases outside gene matches: 3. The DNA of the CDR3 is TGTGCCAGCAGTCCGGGACAGGGTACAGATACGCAGTATTTT. It codes for CASSPGQGTDTQYF.

The chain links TRBV23-1 to TRBJ1-2; D unclear. TRBV23-1 is noted as an ORF with a role that remains uncertain. V lost 2 bases to trimming and J lost 7 bases, with 17 bases between them. This CDR3 region has 15 residues. The DNA for the CDR3 is TGCGCCAGCAGTCAAGAGGGATGGTGCAAGGGTGGCTACACCTTC. Its translation is CASSQEGWCKGGYTF.

This chain connects TRBV28 to TRBJ1-2; 9 nucleotides match TRBD1. Germline-derived CDR1 and CDR2 are MDHEN and SYDVKM. This CDR3 spans 16 amino acids. The trim removed 7 bases at V and 8 bases at J, leaving 17 bases unmatched. The CDR3 spells CASTRPGDRVFGGYTF. CDR3 coding DNA: TGTGCCAGCACAAGGCCAGGGGACAGGGTTTTTGGAGGCTACACCTTC.

J is TRBJ2-1 and V is TRBV28; TRBD1 might be the D (5 bases). From germline, CDR1 is MDHEN and CDR2 SYDVKM. V lost 7 bases and J lost 4, with 17 bases in between. CDR3 length equals 15 residues. The CDR3: CASTAGAGSYNEQFF. In nucleotides, the CDR3 is TGTGCCAGCACCGCTGGGGCAGGCAGTTACAATGAGCAGTTCTTC.

This clone was seen just once. CDR3 DNA: TGTGCCAGCTGCCAGGCAATTAGCTCCTACGAGCAGTACTTC. Its translation is CASCQAISSYEQYF. V is TRBV18 and J is TRBJ2-7; D is unclear. Trimming removed 7 bases at V and 0 bases at J, with 13 bases between. The CDR3 loop spans 14 amino acids. CDR1 and CDR2 (germline): KGHSH, LQKENI.

The rearrangement uses TRBV30 and TRBJ2-1, with TRBD1 matching 8 bases. The V and J ends lost 0 bases and 3 bases, in that order; junction bases with no gene match: 4. The CDR3 is 15 residues long. Per germline, CDR1 GTSNPN and CDR2 SVGIG (reference sequence). This CDR3 reads CAWSVQGDFYNEQFF. The CDR3 DNA is TGTGCCTGGAGTGTACAGGGGGACTTCTACAATGAGCAGTTCTTC. The full variable domain, its missing parts supplied by reference TRBV30 and TRBJ2-1, is SQTIHQWPATLVQPVGSPLSLECTVEGTSNPNLYWYRQAAGRGLQLLFYSVGIGQISSEVPQNLSASRPQDRQFILSSKKLLLSDSGFYLCAWSVQGDFYNEQFFGPGTRLTVL.

This rearrangement joins TRBV29-1 to TRBJ2-5; possibly TRBD1 for D (6 bases). The CDR3 runs to 11 residues. V lost 5 bases and J lost 5, with 9 bases in between. Germline V CDR1 and CDR2: SQVTM, ANQGSEA. CDR3 sequence reads: CSVTRGETQYF. DNA of the CDR3: TGCAGCGTTACGAGGGGGGAGACCCAGTACTTC.

This rearrangement joins TRBV27 to TRBJ2-6, with 10 bases that match TRBD1. V shed 3 bases, J shed 1 base, and the junction held 3 bases outside the gene matches. The CDR3 has 17 amino acids. CDR1 and CDR2 (germline): MNHEY, SMNVEV (reference sequence). CDR3 in amino acids: CASSFRQGASGANVLTF. The CDR3 DNA is TGTGCCAGCAGTTTCCGACAGGGGGCATCTGGGGCCAACGTCCTGACTTTC.

The V gene is TRBV7-2, the J gene TRBJ1-1; D gene ambiguous. CDR1 SGHTA and CDR2 FQGNSA come from the germline V gene. This CDR3 is 12 amino acids long. Trimming took 4 bases from V and 6 from J, leaving 9 bases between them. The CDR3 protein is CASSSRVAEAFF. The DNA of the CDR3 is TGTGCCAGCAGCTCCCGCGTCGCTGAAGCTTTCTTT.

The V call is TRBV28, the J call TRBJ1-6; 9 nucleotides align to TRBD1. CDR3 length: 15 amino acids. Trimming cost V 6 bases and J 9 bases; bases outside gene matches: 9. CDR1 MDHEN and CDR2 SYDVKM come from the germline V gene. The CDR3 DNA follows: TGTGCCAGCAGCTATACCCCGGACAGGGGTTCACCCCTCCACTTT. Its protein is CASSYTPDRGSPLHF.

The chain is built from TRBV12-5 and TRBJ2-5; 7 nucleotides line up with TRBD2. The CDR3 length is 14 residues. Germline V lookup: CDR1 LGHNT, CDR2 FRNRAP. V lost 7 bases and J lost 3; bases outside the gene matches: 8. The CDR3 DNA reads TGTGCTAGTGCTCCCTCCGGGACTAAAGAGACCCAGTACTTC. Protein product: CASAPSGTKETQYF. The entire variable domain, with the rest obtained from reference TRBV12-5 and TRBJ2-5, is as follows: DARVTQTPRHKVTEMGQEVTMRCQPILGHNTVFWYRQTMMQGLELLAYFRNRAPLDDSGMPKDRFSAEMPDATLATLKIQPSEPRDSAVYFCASAPSGTKETQYFGPGTRLLVL.

This rearrangement joins TRBV19 to TRBJ1-2, with D possibly TRBD1 on 6 matching bases. Germline V gene data show CDR1 as LNHDA and CDR2 as SQIVND (reference sequence). The V end lost 5 bases, the J end lost 3 bases, and 19 bases lay between the germline ends. The CDR3 has 16 amino acids. The CDR3 nucleotides read TGTGCCAGTAGTGCCTTCCCCGGGGGGGCTGACTATGGCTACACCTTC. It translates to CASSAFPGGADYGYTF.

The J gene is TRBJ1-1, the V gene TRBV7-3, with D perhaps matching TRBD1 (6 bases). Trimming pared 2 bases from V and 0 bases from J, leaving 7 bases between. The CDR3 length is 14 residues. The germline CDR1 and CDR2 sequences are SGHTA and FQGTGA. CDR3 amino acids: CASSLQGMNTEAFF. CDR3 sequence (DNA): TGTGCCAGCAGCTTACAGGGGATGAACACTGAAGCTTTCTTT.

CDR3 region: CASSAPWLTGSYNEQFF. CDR3 nucleotides: TGTGCCAGCAGCGCCCCTTGGCTGACGGGTTCCTACAATGAGCAGTTCTTC. The gene calls are TRBV7-9 and TRBJ2-1; D call uncertain. Trimming took 5 bases from V and 1 from J, leaving 18 bases between them. In germline, CDR1 is SEHNR, CDR2 FQNEAQ (reference sequence). The CDR3 sequence is 17 residues long.

In the case of this clone: Germline is not matched at one junction end, which may reflect a read error. The DNA for the CDR3 is TGTGCCACCAGCAGGGACAGGGGTACGGACCAACTGGTTTTT. It is translated as CATSRDRGTDQLVF. The chain joins TRBV15 to TRBJ1-4; TRBD1 matches at 9 bases. Germline CDR1 reads LNHNV; CDR2 reads YYDKDF (reference sequence). The CDR3 contains 14 residues.

This rearrangement joins TRBV7-2 to TRBJ2-5; TRBD1 matches 8 bases. Unmatched junction bases numbered 3, after V lost 4 bases and J lost 5 bases. This CDR3 spans 13 amino acids. Per the germline V gene, CDR1 is SGHTA and CDR2 is FQGNSA. The CDR3, as DNA: TGTGCCAGCAGCTCGGGACAGGCGGAGACCCAGTACTTC. Its translation is CASSSGQAETQYF.

This chain links TRBV2 with TRBJ2-7; 9 nucleotides match TRBD1. There are 15 residues in the CDR3. Germline values: CDR1 SNHLY, CDR2 FYNNEI. Losses at the gene ends were 0 bases for V and 3 bases for J; bases not matched to a gene: 3. The DNA of the CDR3 is TGTGCCAGCAGTGAAGCCGGACAGGGGTTCTACGAGCAGTACTTC. Translation: CASSEAGQGFYEQYF.

The genes are TRBV6-5 and TRBJ2-6; D unresolved. The germline CDR1 and CDR2 sequences are MNHEY and SVGAGI. The CDR3 is made up of 15 amino acids. Trimming removed 4 bases at V and 4 bases at J, with 11 bases between. CDR3 protein: CASSSPLLGANVLTF. The DNA of the CDR3 is TGTGCCAGCAGTTCGCCACTTCTGGGGGCCAACGTCCTGACTTTC.

This clone was detected only once. This chain joins TRBV18 and TRBJ1-6; 8 bases align to TRBD1. The CDR3 totals 15 residues. With V trimmed by 6 bases and J by 5 bases, 6 bases remained unmatched. Germline V gene data show CDR1 as KGHSH and CDR2 as LQKENI. CDR3 bases: TGTGCCAGCTCCCCTGGACAGGGCGATAATTCACCCCTCCACTTT. The encoded protein is CASSPGQGDNSPLHF. Looking up the rest from reference TRBV18 and TRBJ1-6 gives the full variable domain: NAGVMQNPRHLVRRRGQEARLRCSPMKGHSHVYWYRQLPEEGLKFMVYLQKENIIDESGMPKERFSAEFPKEGPSILRIQQVVRGDSAAYFCASSPGQGDNSPLHFGNGTRLTVT.

The chain links TRBV7-9 to TRBJ2-2, with 8 bases that match TRBD1. Unmatched junction bases numbered 3, after V lost 3 bases and J lost 6 bases. CDR3 size: 14 residues. Germline V CDR1 and CDR2: SEHNR, FQNEAQ (reference sequence). This CDR3 reads CASSLTGVPGELFF. In DNA form, the CDR3 reads TGTGCCAGCAGCTTGACAGGGGTTCCCGGGGAGCTGTTTTTT.

The chain couples TRBV11-2 to TRBJ2-1; possibly TRBD1 for D (5 bases). The V end lost 0 bases, the J end lost 2 bases, and 8 bases lay between the germline ends. The CDR3 is 15 residues long. Germline V lookup: CDR1 SGHAT, CDR2 FQNNGV. The chain's CDR3 is CASSLDYRTYNEQFF. The CDR3 region has the DNA TGTGCCAGCAGCTTAGATTACAGGACCTACAATGAGCAGTTCTTC.

This clone was observed a single time. The chain couples TRBV5-1 to TRBJ2-3, with TRBD2 identical over 9 bases. V dropped 0 bases and J dropped 7; count of bases not matched to a gene: 6. The CDR3 has 15 amino acids. CDR1 and CDR2 from the germline V gene are SGHRS and YFSETQ. The CDR3: CASSLAVAGGNTQYF. In nucleotides, the CDR3 is TGCGCCAGCAGCTTGGCGGTGGCGGGGGGGAATACGCAGTATTTT.